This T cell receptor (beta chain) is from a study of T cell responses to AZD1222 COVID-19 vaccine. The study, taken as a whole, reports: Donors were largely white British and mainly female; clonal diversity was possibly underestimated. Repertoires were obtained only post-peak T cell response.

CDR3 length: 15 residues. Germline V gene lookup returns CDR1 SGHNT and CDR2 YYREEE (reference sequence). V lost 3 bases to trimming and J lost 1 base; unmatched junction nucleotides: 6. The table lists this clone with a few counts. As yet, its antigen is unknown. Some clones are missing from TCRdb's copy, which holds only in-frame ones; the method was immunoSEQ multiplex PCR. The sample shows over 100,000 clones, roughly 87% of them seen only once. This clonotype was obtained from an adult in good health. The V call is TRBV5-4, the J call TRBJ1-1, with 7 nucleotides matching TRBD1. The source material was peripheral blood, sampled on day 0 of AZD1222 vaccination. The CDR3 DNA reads TGTGCCAGCAGCTCAGCCGGGACAGCGAACACTGAAGCTTTCTTT. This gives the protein CASSSAGTANTEAFF. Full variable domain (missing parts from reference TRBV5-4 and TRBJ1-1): ETGVTQSPTHLIKTRGQQVTLRCSSQSGHNTVSWYQQALGQGPQFIFQYYREEENGRGNFPPRFSGLQFPNYSSELNVNALELDDSALYLCASSSAGTANTEAFFGQGTRLTVV.